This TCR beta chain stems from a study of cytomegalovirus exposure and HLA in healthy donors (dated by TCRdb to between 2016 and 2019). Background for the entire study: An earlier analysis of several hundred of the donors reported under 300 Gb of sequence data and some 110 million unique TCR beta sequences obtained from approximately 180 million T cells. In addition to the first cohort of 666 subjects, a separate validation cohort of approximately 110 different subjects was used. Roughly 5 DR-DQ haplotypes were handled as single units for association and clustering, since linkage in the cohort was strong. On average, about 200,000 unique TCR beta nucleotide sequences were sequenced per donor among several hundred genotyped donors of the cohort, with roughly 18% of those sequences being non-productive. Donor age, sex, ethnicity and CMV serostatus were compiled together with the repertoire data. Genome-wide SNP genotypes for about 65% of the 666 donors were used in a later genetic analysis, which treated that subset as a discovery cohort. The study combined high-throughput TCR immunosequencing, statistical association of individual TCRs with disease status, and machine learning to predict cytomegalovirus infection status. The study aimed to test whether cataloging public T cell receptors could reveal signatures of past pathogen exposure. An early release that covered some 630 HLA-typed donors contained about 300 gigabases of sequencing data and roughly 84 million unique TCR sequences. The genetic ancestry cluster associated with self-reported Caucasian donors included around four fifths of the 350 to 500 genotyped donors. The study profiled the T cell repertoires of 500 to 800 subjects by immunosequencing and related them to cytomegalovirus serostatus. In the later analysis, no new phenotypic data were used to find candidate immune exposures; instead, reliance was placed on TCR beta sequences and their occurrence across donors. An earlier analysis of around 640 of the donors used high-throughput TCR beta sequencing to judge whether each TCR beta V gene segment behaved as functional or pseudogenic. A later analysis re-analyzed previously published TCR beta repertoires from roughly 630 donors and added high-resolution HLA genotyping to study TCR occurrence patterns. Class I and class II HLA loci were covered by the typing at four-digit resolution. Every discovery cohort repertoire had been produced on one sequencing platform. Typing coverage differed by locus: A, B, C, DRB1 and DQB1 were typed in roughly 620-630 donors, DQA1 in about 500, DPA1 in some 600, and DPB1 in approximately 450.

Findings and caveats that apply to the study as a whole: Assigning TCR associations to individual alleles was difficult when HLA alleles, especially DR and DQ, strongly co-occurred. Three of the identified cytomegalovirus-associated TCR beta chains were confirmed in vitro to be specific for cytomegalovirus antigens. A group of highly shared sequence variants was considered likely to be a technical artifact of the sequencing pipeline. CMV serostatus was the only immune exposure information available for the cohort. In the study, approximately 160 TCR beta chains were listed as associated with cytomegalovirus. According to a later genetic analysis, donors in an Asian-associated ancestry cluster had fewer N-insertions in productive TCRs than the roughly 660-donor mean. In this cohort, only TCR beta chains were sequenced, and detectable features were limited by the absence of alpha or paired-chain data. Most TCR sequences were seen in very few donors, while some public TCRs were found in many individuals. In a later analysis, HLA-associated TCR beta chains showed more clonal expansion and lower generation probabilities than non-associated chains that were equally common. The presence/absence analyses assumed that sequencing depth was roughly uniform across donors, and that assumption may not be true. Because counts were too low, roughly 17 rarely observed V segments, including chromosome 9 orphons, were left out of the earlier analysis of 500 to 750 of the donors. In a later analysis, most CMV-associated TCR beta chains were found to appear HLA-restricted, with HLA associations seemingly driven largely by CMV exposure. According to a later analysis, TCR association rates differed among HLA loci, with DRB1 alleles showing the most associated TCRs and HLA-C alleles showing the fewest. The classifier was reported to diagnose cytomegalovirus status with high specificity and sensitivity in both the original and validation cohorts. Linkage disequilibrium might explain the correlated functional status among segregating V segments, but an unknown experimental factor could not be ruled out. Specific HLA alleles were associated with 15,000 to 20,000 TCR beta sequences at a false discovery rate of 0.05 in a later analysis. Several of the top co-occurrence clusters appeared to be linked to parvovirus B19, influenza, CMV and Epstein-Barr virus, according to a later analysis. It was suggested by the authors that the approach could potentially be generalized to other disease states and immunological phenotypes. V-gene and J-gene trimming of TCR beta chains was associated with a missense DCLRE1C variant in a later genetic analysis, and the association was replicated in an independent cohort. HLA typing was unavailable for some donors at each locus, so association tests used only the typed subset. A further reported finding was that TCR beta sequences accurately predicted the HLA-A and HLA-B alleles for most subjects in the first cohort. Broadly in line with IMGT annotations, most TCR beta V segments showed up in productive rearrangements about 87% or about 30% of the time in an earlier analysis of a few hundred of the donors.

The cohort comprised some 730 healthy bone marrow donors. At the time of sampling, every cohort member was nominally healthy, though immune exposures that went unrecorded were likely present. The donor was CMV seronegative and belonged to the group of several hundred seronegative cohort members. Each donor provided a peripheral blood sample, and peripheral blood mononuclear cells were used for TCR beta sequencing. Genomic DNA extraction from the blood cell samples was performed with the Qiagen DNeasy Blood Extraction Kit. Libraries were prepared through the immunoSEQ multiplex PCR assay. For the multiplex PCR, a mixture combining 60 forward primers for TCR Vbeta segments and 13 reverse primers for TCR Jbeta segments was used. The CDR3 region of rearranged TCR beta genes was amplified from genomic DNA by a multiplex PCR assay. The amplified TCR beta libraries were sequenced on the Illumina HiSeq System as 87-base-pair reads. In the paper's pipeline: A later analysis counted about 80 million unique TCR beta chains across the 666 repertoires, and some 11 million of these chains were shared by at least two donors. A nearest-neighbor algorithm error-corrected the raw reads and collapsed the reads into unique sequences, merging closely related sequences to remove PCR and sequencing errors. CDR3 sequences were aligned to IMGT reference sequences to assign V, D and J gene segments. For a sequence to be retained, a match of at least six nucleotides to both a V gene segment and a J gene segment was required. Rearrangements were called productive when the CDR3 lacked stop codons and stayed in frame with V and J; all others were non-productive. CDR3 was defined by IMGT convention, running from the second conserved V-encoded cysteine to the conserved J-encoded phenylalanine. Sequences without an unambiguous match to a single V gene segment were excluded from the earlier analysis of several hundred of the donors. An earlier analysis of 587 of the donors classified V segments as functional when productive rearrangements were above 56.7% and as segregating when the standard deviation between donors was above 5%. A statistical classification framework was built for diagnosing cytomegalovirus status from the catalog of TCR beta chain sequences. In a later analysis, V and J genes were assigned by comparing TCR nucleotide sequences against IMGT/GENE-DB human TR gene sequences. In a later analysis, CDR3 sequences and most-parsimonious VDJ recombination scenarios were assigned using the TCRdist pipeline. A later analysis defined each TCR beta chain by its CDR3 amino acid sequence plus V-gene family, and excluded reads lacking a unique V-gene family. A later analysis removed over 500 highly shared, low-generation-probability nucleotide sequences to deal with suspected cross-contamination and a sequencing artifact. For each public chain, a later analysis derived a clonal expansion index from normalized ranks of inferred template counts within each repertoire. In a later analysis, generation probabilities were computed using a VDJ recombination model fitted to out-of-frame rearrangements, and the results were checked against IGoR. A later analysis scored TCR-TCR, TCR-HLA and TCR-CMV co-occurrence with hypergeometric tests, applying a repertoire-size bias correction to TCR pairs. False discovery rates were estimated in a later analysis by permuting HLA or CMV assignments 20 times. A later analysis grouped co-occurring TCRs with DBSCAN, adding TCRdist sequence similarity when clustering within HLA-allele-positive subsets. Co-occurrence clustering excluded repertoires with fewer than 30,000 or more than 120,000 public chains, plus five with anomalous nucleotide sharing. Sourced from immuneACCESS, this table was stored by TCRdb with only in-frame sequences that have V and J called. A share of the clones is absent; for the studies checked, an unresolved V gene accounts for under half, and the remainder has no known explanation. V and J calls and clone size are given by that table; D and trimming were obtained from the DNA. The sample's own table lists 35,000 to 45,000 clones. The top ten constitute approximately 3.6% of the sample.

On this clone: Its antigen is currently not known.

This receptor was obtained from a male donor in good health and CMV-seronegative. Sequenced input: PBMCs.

DNA sequence: TGCGCCAGCAGCTTGATACCAGGTAACATCTACGAGCAGTACTTC. Its coded protein is CASSLIPGNIYEQYF. The chain uses TRBV5-1 and TRBJ2-7; a confident D gene designation cannot be given. The CDR3 sequence holds 15 residues, the cysteine and phenylalanine included. CDR3 DNA only is kept here, 45 bases in frame from base 1. CDR1 and CDR2, per the germline V gene, are SGHRS and YFSETQ. The V and J ends are trimmed by 1 base and 3 bases, leaving 14 bases between them.